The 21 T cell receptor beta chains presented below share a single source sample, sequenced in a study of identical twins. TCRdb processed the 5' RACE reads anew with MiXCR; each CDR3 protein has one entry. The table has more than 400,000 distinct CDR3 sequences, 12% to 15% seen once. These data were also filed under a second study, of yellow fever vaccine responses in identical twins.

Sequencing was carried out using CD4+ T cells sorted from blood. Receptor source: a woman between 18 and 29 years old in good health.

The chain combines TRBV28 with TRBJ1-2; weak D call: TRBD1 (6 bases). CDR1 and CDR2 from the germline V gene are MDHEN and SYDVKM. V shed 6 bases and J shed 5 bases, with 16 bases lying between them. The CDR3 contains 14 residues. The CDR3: CASRLGGQTYGYTF. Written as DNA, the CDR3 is TGTGCCAGCAGGCTAGGAGGACAGACATATGGCTACACCTTC.

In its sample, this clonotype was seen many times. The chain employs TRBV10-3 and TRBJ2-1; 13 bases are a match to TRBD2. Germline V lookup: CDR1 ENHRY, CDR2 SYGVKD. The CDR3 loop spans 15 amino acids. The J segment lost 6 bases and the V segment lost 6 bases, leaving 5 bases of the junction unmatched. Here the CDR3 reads CAISPTSGGINEQFF. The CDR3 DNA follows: TGTGCCATCAGCCCGACTAGCGGGGGGATCAATGAGCAGTTCTTC.

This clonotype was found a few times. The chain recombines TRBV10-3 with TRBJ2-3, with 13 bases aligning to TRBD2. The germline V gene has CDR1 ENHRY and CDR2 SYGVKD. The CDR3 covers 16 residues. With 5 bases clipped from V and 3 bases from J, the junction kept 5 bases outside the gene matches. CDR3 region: CAISRTSGGETDTQYF. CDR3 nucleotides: TGTGCCATCAGTCGGACTAGCGGGGGCGAGACAGATACGCAGTATTTT.

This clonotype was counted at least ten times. DNA for the CDR3: TGTGCCAGCAGTTTTCGTTCCAAGAAAGAGACCCAGTACTTC. Translated: CASSFRSKKETQYF. The V gene is TRBV12-3 or TRBV12-4, the J gene TRBJ2-5; no clear D gene. CDR3 size: 14 residues. V lost 3 bases and J 3 bases, leaving 11 bases between the germline ends.

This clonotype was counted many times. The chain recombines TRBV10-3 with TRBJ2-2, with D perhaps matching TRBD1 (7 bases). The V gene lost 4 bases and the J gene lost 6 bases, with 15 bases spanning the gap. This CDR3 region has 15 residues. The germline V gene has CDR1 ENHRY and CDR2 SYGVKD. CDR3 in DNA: TGTGCCATCAGTGCTGGAGGGGGCTTCGCCGGGGAGCTGTTTTTT. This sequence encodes CAISAGGGFAGELFF.

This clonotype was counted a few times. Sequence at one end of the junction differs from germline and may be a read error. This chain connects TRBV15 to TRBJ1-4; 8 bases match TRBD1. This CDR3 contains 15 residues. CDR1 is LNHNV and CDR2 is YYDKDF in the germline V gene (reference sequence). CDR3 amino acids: CATSRRQGMGEKRFF. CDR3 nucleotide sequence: TGTGCCACCAGCAGGCGACAGGGGATGGGTGAAAAACGGTTTTTT.

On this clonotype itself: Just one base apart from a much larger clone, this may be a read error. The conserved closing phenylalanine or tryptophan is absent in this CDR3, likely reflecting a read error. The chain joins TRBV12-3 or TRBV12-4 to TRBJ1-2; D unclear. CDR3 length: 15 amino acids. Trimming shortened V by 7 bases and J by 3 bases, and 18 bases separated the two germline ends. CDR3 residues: CASTNLGKFYYGYTY. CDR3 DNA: TGTGCCAGCACCAATCTGGGGAAGTTCTACTATGGCTACACCTAC.

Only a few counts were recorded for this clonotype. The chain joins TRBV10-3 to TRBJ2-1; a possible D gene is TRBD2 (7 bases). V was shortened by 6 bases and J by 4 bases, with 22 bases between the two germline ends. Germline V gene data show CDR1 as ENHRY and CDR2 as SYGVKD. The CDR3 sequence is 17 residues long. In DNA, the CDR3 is TGTGCCATCAGAGGGGGGTTAAGGGCTAGCGGATACAATGAGCAGTTCTTC. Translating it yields CAIRGGLRASGYNEQFF.

CDR3 sequence: CSAPAGANVLTF. The CDR3 nucleotides read TGCAGTGCTCCCGCCGGGGCCAACGTCCTGACTTTC. The V and J genes are TRBV20-1 and TRBJ2-6; D is ambiguous. This CDR3 comprises 12 residues. With 5 bases removed from V and 4 bases from J, the gap between germline ends came to 6 bases. Germline V gene sequence: CDR1 DFQATT, CDR2 SNEGSKA (reference sequence).

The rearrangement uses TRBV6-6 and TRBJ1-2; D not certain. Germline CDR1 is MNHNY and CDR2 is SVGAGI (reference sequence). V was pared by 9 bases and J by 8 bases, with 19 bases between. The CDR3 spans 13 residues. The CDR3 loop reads CASLGRASWGYTF. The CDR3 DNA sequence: TGTGCCAGTTTGGGGAGGGCTTCTTGGGGCTACACCTTC.

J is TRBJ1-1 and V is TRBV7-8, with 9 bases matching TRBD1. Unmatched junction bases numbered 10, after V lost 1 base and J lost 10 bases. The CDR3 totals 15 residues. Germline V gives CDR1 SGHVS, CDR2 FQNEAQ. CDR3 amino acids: CASSLVAGTGLGAFF. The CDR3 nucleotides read TGTGCCAGCAGCTTAGTGGCTGGGACAGGGCTGGGAGCTTTCTTT.

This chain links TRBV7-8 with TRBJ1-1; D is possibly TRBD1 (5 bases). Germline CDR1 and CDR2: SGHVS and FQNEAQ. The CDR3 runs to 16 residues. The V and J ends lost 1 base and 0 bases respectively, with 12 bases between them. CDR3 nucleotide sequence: TGTGCCAGCAGCTTAGGTCGACAGAAGATGAACACTGAAGCTTTCTTT. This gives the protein CASSLGRQKMNTEAFF.

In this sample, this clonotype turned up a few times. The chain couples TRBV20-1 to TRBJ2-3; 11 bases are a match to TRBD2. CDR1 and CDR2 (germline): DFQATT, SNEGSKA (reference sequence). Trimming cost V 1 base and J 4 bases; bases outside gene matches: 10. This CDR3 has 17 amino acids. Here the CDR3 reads CSARGSGSGGAADTQYF. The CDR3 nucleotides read TGCAGTGCTAGAGGAAGTGGTAGCGGGGGGGCCGCAGATACGCAGTATTTT.

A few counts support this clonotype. CDR3 in amino acids: CASSLTPTSGSLNEQFF. The CDR3 DNA sequence: TGCGCCAGCAGCTTGACACCTACTAGCGGGAGTTTAAATGAGCAGTTCTTC. This chain links TRBV5-1 with TRBJ2-1; 11 bases align to TRBD2. Germline assignment: CDR1 SGHRS and CDR2 YFSETQ. V gave up 1 base and J gave up 7 bases; unmatched junction bases: 10. CDR3 length equals 17 residues.

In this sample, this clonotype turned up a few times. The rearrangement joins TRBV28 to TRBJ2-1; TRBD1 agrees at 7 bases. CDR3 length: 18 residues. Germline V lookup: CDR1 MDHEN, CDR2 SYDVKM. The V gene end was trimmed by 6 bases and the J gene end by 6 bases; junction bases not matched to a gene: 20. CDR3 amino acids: CASRRDSDIPRHPNEQFF. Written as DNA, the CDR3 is TGTGCCAGCAGACGGGACAGCGATATTCCGCGCCACCCCAATGAGCAGTTCTTC.

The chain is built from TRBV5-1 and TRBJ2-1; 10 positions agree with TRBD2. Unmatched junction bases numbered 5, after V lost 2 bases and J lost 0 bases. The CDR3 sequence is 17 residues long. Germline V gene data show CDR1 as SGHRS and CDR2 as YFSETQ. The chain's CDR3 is CASSFSGRSSSYNEQFF. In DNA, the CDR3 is TGCGCCAGCAGCTTTAGCGGGAGGTCCAGCTCCTACAATGAGCAGTTCTTC.

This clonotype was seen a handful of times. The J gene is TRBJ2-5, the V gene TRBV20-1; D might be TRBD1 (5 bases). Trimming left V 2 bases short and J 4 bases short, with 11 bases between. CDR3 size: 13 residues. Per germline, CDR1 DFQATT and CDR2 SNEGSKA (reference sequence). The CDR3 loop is CSARRGYTETQYF. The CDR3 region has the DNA TGCAGTGCTAGAAGGGGATATACAGAGACCCAGTACTTC.

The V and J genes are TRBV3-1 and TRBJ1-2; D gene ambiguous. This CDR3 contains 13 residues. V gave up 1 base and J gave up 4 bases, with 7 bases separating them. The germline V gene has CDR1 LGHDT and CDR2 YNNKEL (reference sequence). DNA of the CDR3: TGTGCCAGCAGCCAAGGGGGAAGCTATGGCTACACCTTC. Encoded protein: CASSQGGSYGYTF.

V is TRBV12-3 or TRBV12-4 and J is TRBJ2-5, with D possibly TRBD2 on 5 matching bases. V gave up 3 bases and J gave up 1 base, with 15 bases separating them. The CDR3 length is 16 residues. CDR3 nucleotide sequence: TGTGCCAGCAGTTTTAGGAGCGGAACATTCCAAGAGACCCAGTACTTC. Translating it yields CASSFRSGTFQETQYF.

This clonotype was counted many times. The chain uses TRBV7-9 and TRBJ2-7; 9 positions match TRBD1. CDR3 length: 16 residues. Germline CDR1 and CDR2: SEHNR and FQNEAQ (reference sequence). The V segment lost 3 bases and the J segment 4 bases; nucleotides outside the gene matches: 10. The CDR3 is CASSFSPGQGYYEQYF. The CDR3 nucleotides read TGTGCCAGCAGCTTTTCCCCGGGACAGGGTTATTACGAGCAGTACTTC.

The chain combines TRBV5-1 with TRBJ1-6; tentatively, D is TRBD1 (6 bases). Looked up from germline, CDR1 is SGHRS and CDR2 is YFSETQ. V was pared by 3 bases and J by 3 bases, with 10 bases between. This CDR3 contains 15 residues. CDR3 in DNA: TGCGCCAGCAGCTCAGGGGAAGACTATAATTCACCCCTCCACTTT. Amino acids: CASSSGEDYNSPLHF.